The rows below give T cell receptor beta chains drawn from one sample of a study of T-cell memory formation after mild COVID-19. TCRdb passed the 5' RACE reads through MiXCR, listing each CDR3 protein once. Here the sample spans more than 300,000 distinct CDR3 sequences, over 11% being singletons. The sequenced material came from PBMCs or a T cell subset sorted from them (not recorded which). Every receptor here comes from a man aged 18 to 30 who had mild COVID-19 (a few samples of this study predate the infection). Cell type and time point are not known. Both conserved end residues are part of each CDR3. D genes are given only for firm matches. Only part of the rows carry a size: once, few, many, or a class if the clone is expanded.

V	J	D	size	CDR3	DNA
TRBV7-8	TRBJ2-2	.	few	CASSSRTAAGELFF	TGTGCCAGCAGCTCCCGGACAGCGGCCGGGGAGCTGTTTTTT
TRBV20-1	TRBJ2-5	.	few	CSARDVGGQETQYF	TGCAGTGCTAGAGATGTGGGGGGACAAGAGACCCAGTACTTC
TRBV27	TRBJ2-7	.	many	CASSNGGYEQYF	TGTGCCAGCAGTAACGGGGGCTACGAGCAGTACTTC
TRBV29-1	TRBJ1-2	TRBD1	.	CSVGRDSLFSSGYTF	TGCAGCGTTGGCCGGGACAGCCTTTTTTCCTCTGGCTACACCTTC
TRBV10-2	TRBJ1-5	.	few	CASRGAGNGQPQHF	TGCGCCAGCAGGGGGGCCGGGAATGGACAGCCCCAGCATTTT
TRBV12-3/TRBV12-4	TRBJ2-7	TRBD1	many	CASSSRDRVTSPWEQYF	TGTGCCAGCAGTTCTCGGGACAGGGTGACTTCCCCCTGGGAGCAGTACTTC
TRBV7-2	TRBJ2-3	TRBD2	.	CASSSISGGDMDTQYF	TGTGCCAGCAGCTCGATAAGCGGGGGGGACATGGATACGCAGTATTTT
TRBV12-3/TRBV12-4	TRBJ1-2	TRBD1	.	CASSPKPGQGILGDYTF	TGTGCCAGCAGTCCTAAACCGGGACAGGGTATTTTGGGGGACTACACCTTC
TRBV6-5	TRBJ2-1	.	few	CASRPGRGDEQFF	TGTGCCAGCAGACCCGGTAGGGGGGATGAGCAGTTCTTC
TRBV5-1	TRBJ2-1	.	.	CASSGGVYNEQFF	TGCGCCAGCAGCGGGGGAGTCTACAATGAGCAGTTCTTC
TRBV7-3	TRBJ2-1	TRBD2	.	CASSLTGTSYYNEQFF	TGTGCCAGCAGCTTAACCGGGACTAGTTACTACAATGAGCAGTTCTTC
TRBV20-1	TRBJ2-3	.	many	CSAITSGSTDTQYF	TGCAGTGCTATAACCAGCGGTTCCACAGATACGCAGTATTTT
TRBV2	TRBJ2-5	.	few	CASSVDGGGQETQYF	TGTGCCAGCAGTGTGGATGGGGGAGGCCAAGAGACCCAGTACTTC
TRBV7-2	TRBJ2-3	.	few	CASSELGVGDTQYF	TGTGCCAGCAGCGAACTAGGGGTCGGAGATACGCAGTATTTT
TRBV7-9	TRBJ2-3	TRBD1	.	CASSLGDREADTQYF	TGTGCCAGCAGCTTAGGGGACAGGGAAGCAGATACGCAGTATTTT
TRBV7-2	TRBJ2-3	.	.	CASRSKGSTDTQYF	TGTGCCAGCCGATCCAAGGGAAGCACAGATACGCAGTATTTT
TRBV5-1	TRBJ2-5	.	many	CASSGGGRGETQYF	TGCGCCAGCAGCGGCGGAGGGCGAGGAGAGACCCAGTACTTC
TRBV12-3/TRBV12-4	TRBJ1-1	.	few	CASSLTVSTEAFF	TGTGCCAGCAGTTTAACGGTCAGCACTGAAGCTTTCTTT
TRBV18	TRBJ1-5	.	few	CASSQQSNQPQHF	TGTGCCAGCTCTCAACAGTCCAATCAGCCCCAGCATTTT
TRBV6-2/TRBV6-3	TRBJ1-5	TRBD1	few	CASSYGGTGPTQPQHF	TGTGCCAGCAGTTACGGAGGGACAGGTCCTACTCAGCCCCAGCATTTT
TRBV18	TRBJ2-7	TRBD1	few	CASSPYLGTGGDEQYF	TGTGCCAGCTCACCATATTTAGGGACAGGGGGCGACGAGCAGTACTTC
TRBV19	TRBJ1-5	.	.	CASNRQPQHF	TGTGCCAGTAATCGGCAGCCCCAGCATTTT
TRBV2	TRBJ1-5	.	.	CASSEWGLSQPQHF	TGTGCCAGCAGTGAATGGGGGTTAAGTCAGCCCCAGCATTTT
TRBV4-2	TRBJ1-2	.	.	CASSQDTGVPGYGYTF	TGTGCCAGCAGCCAAGATACGGGGGTCCCCGGCTATGGCTACACCTTC
TRBV5-1	TRBJ2-3	TRBD1	.	CASSLPGQGAGTQYF	TGCGCCAGCAGCTTGCCGGGACAGGGGGCTGGTACGCAGTATTTT
TRBV6-2/TRBV6-3	TRBJ2-2	.	few	CASRTTGRRNTGELFF	TGTGCCAGCAGAACAACTGGACGGCGGAACACCGGGGAGCTGTTTTTT
TRBV20-1	TRBJ1-4	.	.	CSAAVSANEKLFF	TGCAGTGCTGCGGTCTCGGCTAATGAAAAACTGTTTTTT
TRBV24-1	TRBJ2-1	TRBD1	.	CATSPGQGRHEQFF	TGTGCCACCAGTCCCGGACAGGGTAGGCATGAGCAGTTCTTC
TRBV20-1	TRBJ2-2	.	few	CSAMQGPANGELFF	TGCAGTGCTATGCAAGGCCCGGCGAACGGGGAGCTGTTTTTT
TRBV9	TRBJ1-4	.	.	CASSVGYSSYNEKLFF	TGTGCCAGCAGCGTTGGTTATAGCAGTTATAATGAAAAACTGTTTTTT
TRBV15	TRBJ2-1	TRBD1	few	CATSREGGNNEQFF	TGTGCCACCAGCAGAGAAGGGGGCAACAATGAGCAGTTCTTC
TRBV6-2/TRBV6-3	TRBJ2-3	.	few	CASSSPVPYTDTQYF	TGTGCCAGCAGTTCTCCCGTGCCTTACACAGATACGCAGTATTTT
TRBV5-1	TRBJ1-2	.	.	CASRGANYGYTF	TGCGCCAGCAGGGGAGCTAACTATGGCTACACCTTC
TRBV6-5	TRBJ1-2	.	many	CASSYSARDGYTF	TGTGCCAGCAGTTACAGTGCACGGGATGGCTACACCTTC
TRBV7-2	TRBJ2-3	.	few	CASSSPMRGDTQYF	TGTGCCAGCAGCTCCCCAATGAGGGGGGATACGCAGTATTTT
TRBV5-1	TRBJ2-3	TRBD2	.	CASSLTVSGGRTDTQYF	TGCGCCAGCAGCTTGACCGTCAGCGGGGGGCGGACAGATACGCAGTATTTT
TRBV7-9	TRBJ2-1	.	.	CASTESSYNEQFF	TGTGCCAGCACAGAGTCCTCCTACAATGAGCAGTTCTTC
TRBV10-3	TRBJ1-5	.	.	CAISVERPQPQHF	TGTGCCATCAGTGTTGAAAGGCCGCAGCCCCAGCATTTT
TRBV2	TRBJ1-5	TRBD1	few	CASSERGRGRLQPQHF	TGTGCCAGCAGTGAAAGGGGGCGGGGGAGGTTGCAGCCCCAGCATTTT
TRBV7-2	TRBJ1-2	.	.	CASSLTPEGDWRQANYGYTF	TGTGCCAGCAGCTTAACCCCCGAGGGGGACTGGAGACAAGCTAACTATGGCTACACCTTC
TRBV21-1	TRBJ2-3	.	few	CASYSRGGTDTQYF	TGTGCCAGCTACAGCCGGGGGGGGACAGATACGCAGTATTTT
TRBV7-6	TRBJ2-2	TRBD2	.	CASSFRGENTGELFF	TGTGCCAGCAGCTTTCGGGGGGAGAACACCGGGGAGCTGTTTTTT
TRBV29-1	TRBJ1-2	.	few	CSVIRGRASHLTF	TGCAGCGTTATTAGGGGCAGGGCCAGCCACCTCACCTTC
TRBV7-2	TRBJ2-1	.	many	CASSPSWVSDEQFF	TGTGCCAGCAGCCCTTCTTGGGTTAGCGATGAGCAGTTCTTC
TRBV5-1	TRBJ2-3	.	few	CASSLVDAGAGDTQYF	TGCGCCAGCAGCTTGGTTGATGCGGGGGCCGGCGATACGCAGTATTTT
TRBV5-1	TRBJ1-1	.	many	CASSSGQPNTEAFF	TGCGCCAGCAGCTCCGGACAGCCGAACACTGAAGCTTTCTTT
TRBV6-5	TRBJ2-5	.	few	CASSYSISPLQETQYF	TGTGCCAGCAGTTACTCGATTTCCCCCCTGCAAGAGACCCAGTACTTC
TRBV18	TRBJ1-5	.	.	CASSPVGYSNQPQHF	TGTGCCAGCTCACCGGTAGGGTATAGCAATCAGCCCCAGCATTTT
TRBV27	TRBJ2-1	.	few	CASSTTLAFGEQFF	TGTGCCAGCAGTACCACCCTCGCGTTCGGTGAGCAGTTCTTC